Listed below are T cell receptor beta chains from one sample, sequenced in a study of blood T cell repertoires in COVID-19. Data came from immunoSEQ multiplex PCR; TCRdb stores just in-frame clones and leaves some out. The sample contains about 150,000 clones, about four fifths of which appear only once. The sequenced sample was peripheral blood. These receptors all stem from a man aged 65-85 years with active or convalescent COVID-19. Each CDR3 is given with its conserved first and last residue. Fields, in order: J gene, clone size, D gene, V gene, CDR3 DNA, CDR3 protein. The D gene is left open where the match is weak. Only some rows state a clone size, as once, few, many or a class for expanded clones.

J gene: TRBJ1-6; clone size: once; D gene: -; V gene: TRBV28; CDR3 DNA: TGTGCCAGCAGAAACGGAGACCTGGGACCCCTCCACTTT; CDR3 protein: CASRNGDLGPLHF
J gene: TRBJ1-1; clone size: -; D gene: -; V gene: TRBV28; CDR3 DNA: TGTGCCGCAAACTCATTCCGGGACACCCTGATTGAAGCTTTCTTT; CDR3 protein: CAANSFRDTLIEAFF
J gene: TRBJ2-3; clone size: -; D gene: TRBD1; V gene: TRBV10-3; CDR3 DNA: TGTGCCATCAGTCACACAGGGGGCGGCACAGATACGCAGTATTTT; CDR3 protein: CAISHTGGGTDTQYF
J gene: TRBJ2-5; clone size: -; D gene: TRBD2; V gene: TRBV5-4; CDR3 DNA: TGTGCCAGCAGCCGGACTAGCGGGAGGCGAGTTGAGACCCAGTACTTC; CDR3 protein: CASSRTSGRRVETQYF
J gene: TRBJ1-5; clone size: -; D gene: -; V gene: TRBV7-8; CDR3 DNA: TGTGCCAGCAGCTTACGCGGAGCCTATAGCAATCAGCCCCAGCATTTT; CDR3 protein: CASSLRGAYSNQPQHF
J gene: TRBJ1-1; clone size: -; D gene: -; V gene: TRBV3-1/TRBV3-2; CDR3 DNA: TGTGCCAGCAGCCTACAACGGGGCAGGGACTTGAAGACTGAAGCTTTCTTT; CDR3 protein: CASSLQRGRDLKTEAFF
J gene: TRBJ1-4; clone size: -; D gene: TRBD1; V gene: TRBV28; CDR3 DNA: TGTGCCAGCAGCAAGACAGGGGTAGGGCAAGATGGAGGAAAACTGTTTTTT; CDR3 protein: CASSKTGVGQDGGKLFF
J gene: TRBJ2-2; clone size: -; D gene: TRBD2; V gene: TRBV7-9; CDR3 DNA: TGTGCCAGCAGCTTCAAGCAGCGGGGGGTTCCCGGGGAGCTGTTTTTT; CDR3 protein: CASSFKQRGVPGELFF
J gene: TRBJ1-5; clone size: many; D gene: -; V gene: TRBV5-8; CDR3 DNA: TGTGCCAGCAGCTTGGGGCAGAAAATCAATCAGCCCCAGCATTTT; CDR3 protein: CASSLGQKINQPQHF
J gene: TRBJ1-5; clone size: -; D gene: -; V gene: TRBV28; CDR3 DNA: TGTGCCAGCAGTTTAGGGATGAAGGGGGGCAATCAGCCCCAGCATTTT; CDR3 protein: CASSLGMKGGNQPQHF
J gene: TRBJ1-5; clone size: once; D gene: -; V gene: TRBV4-3; CDR3 DNA: TGCGCCAGCAGCCTCGGGAGAAAACAGCCCCAGCATTTT; CDR3 protein: CASSLGRKQPQHF
J gene: TRBJ1-1; clone size: -; D gene: -; V gene: TRBV28; CDR3 DNA: TGTGCCAGCAGTTCCCTGGGTTCCAGGCCCCGTGACACTGAAGCTTTCTTT; CDR3 protein: CASSSLGSRPRDTEAFF
J gene: TRBJ1-1; clone size: -; D gene: -; V gene: TRBV6-5; CDR3 DNA: TGTGCCAGCAGTTACTCGAGGCGGCCAGGGCTGACTGAAGCTTTCTTT; CDR3 protein: CASSYSRRPGLTEAFF
J gene: TRBJ2-1; clone size: -; D gene: TRBD2; V gene: TRBV2; CDR3 DNA: TGTGCCAGCAGGGCTAGCGGGGTCTCCTACAATGAGCAGTTCTTC; CDR3 protein: CASRASGVSYNEQFF
J gene: TRBJ2-3; clone size: -; D gene: TRBD1; V gene: TRBV18; CDR3 DNA: TGTGCCAGCTCACGTCGGACAGGGGGTTCCACAGATACGCAGTATTTT; CDR3 protein: CASSRRTGGSTDTQYF
J gene: TRBJ1-5; clone size: few; D gene: -; V gene: TRBV2; CDR3 DNA: TGTGCCAGCGGCCGGGGACAGCCCCAGCATTTT; CDR3 protein: CASGRGQPQHF
J gene: TRBJ1-5; clone size: -; D gene: TRBD1; V gene: TRBV19; CDR3 DNA: TGTGCCAGTCGCCTAGGGGGCGCGGGCAATCAGCCCCAGCATTTT; CDR3 protein: CASRLGGAGNQPQHF
J gene: TRBJ2-7; clone size: -; D gene: -; V gene: TRBV30; CDR3 DNA: TGTGCCTGGAGTGAGGCGGGAATCTACGAGCAGTACTTC; CDR3 protein: CAWSEAGIYEQYF
J gene: TRBJ2-7; clone size: -; D gene: -; V gene: TRBV18; CDR3 DNA: TGTGCCAGCTCACCACTTCAGGGGCTGAGCTCCTACGAGCAGTACTTC; CDR3 protein: CASSPLQGLSSYEQYF
J gene: TRBJ1-2; clone size: -; D gene: TRBD1; V gene: TRBV11-2; CDR3 DNA: TGTGCCAGCAGCTTCGGGACAGAGAGGGGCTACACCTTC; CDR3 protein: CASSFGTERGYTF
J gene: TRBJ1-1; clone size: few; D gene: -; V gene: TRBV5-1; CDR3 DNA: TGCGCCAGCAGCCAGGGGCAAACTGAAGCTTTCTTT; CDR3 protein: CASSQGQTEAFF
J gene: TRBJ2-2; clone size: -; D gene: -; V gene: TRBV18; CDR3 DNA: TGTGCCAGCTCACGCGGGAAGGGGCGGAACACCGGGGAGCTGTTTTTT; CDR3 protein: CASSRGKGRNTGELFF
J gene: TRBJ2-2; clone size: -; D gene: -; V gene: TRBV18; CDR3 DNA: TGTGCCAGCTCACAAAAGACACTCACCGGGGAGCTGTTTTTT; CDR3 protein: CASSQKTLTGELFF
J gene: TRBJ2-2; clone size: few; D gene: TRBD2; V gene: TRBV19; CDR3 DNA: TGTGCCAGTAGTATGGGCCAGCGGGGGGCCGGCGGGGAGCTGTTTTTT; CDR3 protein: CASSMGQRGAGGELFF
J gene: TRBJ2-3; clone size: -; D gene: TRBD2; V gene: TRBV5-1; CDR3 DNA: TGCGCCAGCAGCTTGGGGGTAGCGGGGGTTCTAGATACGCAGTATTTT; CDR3 protein: CASSLGVAGVLDTQYF
J gene: TRBJ1-6; clone size: -; D gene: TRBD1; V gene: TRBV9; CDR3 DNA: TGTGCCAGCAGCGAGGGACAGGGGTTTCCCTATAATTCACCCCTCCACTTT; CDR3 protein: CASSEGQGFPYNSPLHF
J gene: TRBJ2-4; clone size: -; D gene: -; V gene: TRBV5-5; CDR3 DNA: TGTGCCAGCAGCTTAACAGGGAACATTCAGTACTTC; CDR3 protein: CASSLTGNIQYF
J gene: TRBJ2-3; clone size: -; D gene: -; V gene: TRBV19; CDR3 DNA: TGTGCCAGTAGTCCATCCCCTCAGGGGAACACAGATACGCAGTATTTT; CDR3 protein: CASSPSPQGNTDTQYF
J gene: TRBJ2-3; clone size: -; D gene: -; V gene: TRBV6-5; CDR3 DNA: TGTGCCAGCAGTTATCGAGAAAGCTTCACAGATACGCAGTATTTT; CDR3 protein: CASSYRESFTDTQYF
J gene: TRBJ1-1; clone size: -; D gene: -; V gene: TRBV7-9; CDR3 DNA: TGTGCCAGCAGCTCACCCGGGGTGTGGAACACTGAAGCTTTCTTT; CDR3 protein: CASSSPGVWNTEAFF
J gene: TRBJ2-1; clone size: -; D gene: TRBD1; V gene: TRBV29-1; CDR3 DNA: TGCAGCCTCGGGACAGGGGTCGGTAATGAGCAGTTCTTC; CDR3 protein: CSLGTGVGNEQFF